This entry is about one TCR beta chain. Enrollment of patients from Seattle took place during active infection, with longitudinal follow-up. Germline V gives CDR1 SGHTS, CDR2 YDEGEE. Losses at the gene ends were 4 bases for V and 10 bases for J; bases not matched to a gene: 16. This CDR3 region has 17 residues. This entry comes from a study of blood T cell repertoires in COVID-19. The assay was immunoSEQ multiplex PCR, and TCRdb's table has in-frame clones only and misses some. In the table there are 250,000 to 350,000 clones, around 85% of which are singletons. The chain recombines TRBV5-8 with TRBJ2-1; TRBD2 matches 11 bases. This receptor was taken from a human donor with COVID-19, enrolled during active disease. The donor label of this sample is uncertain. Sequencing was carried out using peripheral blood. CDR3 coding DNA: TGTGCCAGCAGCCTCCGACTCCTCCATAGCGGGAGGGACGAGCAGTTCTTC. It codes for CASSLRLLHSGRDEQFF.